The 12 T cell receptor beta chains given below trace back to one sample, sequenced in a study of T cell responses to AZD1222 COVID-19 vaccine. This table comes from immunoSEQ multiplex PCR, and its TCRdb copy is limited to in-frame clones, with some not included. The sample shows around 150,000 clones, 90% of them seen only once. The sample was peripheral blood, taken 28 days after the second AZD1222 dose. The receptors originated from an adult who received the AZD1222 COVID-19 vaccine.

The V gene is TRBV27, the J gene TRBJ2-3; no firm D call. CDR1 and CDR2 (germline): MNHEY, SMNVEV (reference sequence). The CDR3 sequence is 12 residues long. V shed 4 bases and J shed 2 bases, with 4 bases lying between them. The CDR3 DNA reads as TGTGCCAGCAGTTCTAACACAGATACGCAGTATTTT. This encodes CASSSNTDTQYF.

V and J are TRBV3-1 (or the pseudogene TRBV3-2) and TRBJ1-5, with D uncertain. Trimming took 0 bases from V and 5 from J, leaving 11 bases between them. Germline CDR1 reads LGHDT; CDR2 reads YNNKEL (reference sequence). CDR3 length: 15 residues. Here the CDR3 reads CASSQEFRSDQPQHF. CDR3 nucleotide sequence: TGTGCCAGCAGCCAAGAGTTCCGGTCTGATCAGCCCCAGCATTTT.

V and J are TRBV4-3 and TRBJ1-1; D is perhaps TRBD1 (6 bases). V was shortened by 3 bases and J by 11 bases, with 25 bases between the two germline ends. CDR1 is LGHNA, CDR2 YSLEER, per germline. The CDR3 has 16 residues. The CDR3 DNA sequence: TGCGCCAGCAGCCAGGGAGCAGGGGACACCGGTCGGGTCGCTTTCTTT. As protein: CASSQGAGDTGRVAFF.

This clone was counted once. The CDR3 DNA reads as TGTGCCAGTAAGGAAGGGGAGACCCAGTACTTC. Residues: CASKEGETQYF. This rearrangement joins TRBV19 to TRBJ2-5; D gene ambiguous. CDR3 size: 11 residues. The germline CDR1 and CDR2 sequences are LNHDA and SQIVND (reference sequence). Deletions cut 7 bases from V and 5 bases from J, with 8 bases between.

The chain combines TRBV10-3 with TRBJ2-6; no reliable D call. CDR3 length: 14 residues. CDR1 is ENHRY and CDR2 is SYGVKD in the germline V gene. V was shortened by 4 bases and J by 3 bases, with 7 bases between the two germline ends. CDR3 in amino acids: CAISGQFGANVLTF. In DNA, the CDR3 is TGTGCCATCAGTGGCCAATTTGGGGCCAACGTCCTGACTTTC.

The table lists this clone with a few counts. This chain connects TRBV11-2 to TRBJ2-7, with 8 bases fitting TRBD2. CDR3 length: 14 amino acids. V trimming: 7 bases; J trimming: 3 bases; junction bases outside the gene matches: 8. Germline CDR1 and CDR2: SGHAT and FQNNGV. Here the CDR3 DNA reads TGTGCCAGCACCCAAGCGGGAGTCCTCTACGAGCAGTACTTC. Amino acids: CASTQAGVLYEQYF.

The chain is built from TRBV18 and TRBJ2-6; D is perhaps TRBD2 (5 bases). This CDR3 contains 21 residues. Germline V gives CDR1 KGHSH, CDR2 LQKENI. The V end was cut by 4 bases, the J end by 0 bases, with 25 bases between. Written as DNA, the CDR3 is TGTGCCAGCTCACAAAACGAATTATCCGGGATCAGGAGCTCTGGGGCCAACGTCCTGACTTTC. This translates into CASSQNELSGIRSSGANVLTF.

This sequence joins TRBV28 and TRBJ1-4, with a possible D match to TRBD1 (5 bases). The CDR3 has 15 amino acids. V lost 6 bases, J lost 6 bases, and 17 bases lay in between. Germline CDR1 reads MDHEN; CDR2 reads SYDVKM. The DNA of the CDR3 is TGTGCCAGCAGCCAACCGACTCGGGGCGATGAAAAACTGTTTTTT. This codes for CASSQPTRGDEKLFF. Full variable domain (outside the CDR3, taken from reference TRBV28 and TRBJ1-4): DVKVTQSSRYLVKRTGEKVFLECVQDMDHENMFWYRQDPGLGLRLIYFSYDVKMKEKGDIPEGYSVSREKKERFSLILESASTNQTSMYLCASSQPTRGDEKLFFGSGTQLSVL.

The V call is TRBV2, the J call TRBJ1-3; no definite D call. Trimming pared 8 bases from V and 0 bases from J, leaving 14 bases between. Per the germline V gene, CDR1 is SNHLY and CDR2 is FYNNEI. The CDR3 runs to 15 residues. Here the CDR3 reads CASAKNQNSGNTIYF. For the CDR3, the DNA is TGTGCCAGCGCCAAAAACCAAAACTCTGGAAACACCATATATTTT.

The CDR3: CASSLDRGINSPLHF. As DNA, the CDR3 is TGTGCCAGCAGCTTAGACAGGGGTATCAATTCACCCCTCCACTTT. This chain links TRBV11-2 with TRBJ1-6; the D gene is possibly TRBD1 (6 bases). Trimming shortened V by 0 bases and J by 7 bases, and 10 bases separated the two germline ends. The length of the CDR3 is 15 residues. Germline V gene sequence: CDR1 SGHAT, CDR2 FQNNGV.

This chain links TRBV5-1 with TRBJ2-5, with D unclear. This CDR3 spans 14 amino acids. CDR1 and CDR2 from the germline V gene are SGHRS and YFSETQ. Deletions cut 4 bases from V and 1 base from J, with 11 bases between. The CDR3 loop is CASSRNPIQETQYF. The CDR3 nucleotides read TGCGCCAGCAGCCGTAATCCGATCCAAGAGACCCAGTACTTC.

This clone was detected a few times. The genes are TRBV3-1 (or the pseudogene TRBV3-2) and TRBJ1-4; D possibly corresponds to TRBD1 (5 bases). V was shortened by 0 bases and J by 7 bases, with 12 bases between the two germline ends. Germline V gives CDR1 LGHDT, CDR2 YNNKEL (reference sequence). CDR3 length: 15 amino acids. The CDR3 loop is CASSQDGGASEKLFF. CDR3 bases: TGTGCCAGCAGCCAAGATGGGGGAGCGAGTGAAAAACTGTTTTTT.